The 21 T cell receptor beta chains below all came from one sample that was sequenced in a study of T-cell memory formation after mild COVID-19 (dated by TCRdb to about 2021). Libraries were constructed by 5' RACE. Sequencing was carried out with an Illumina NovaSeq 6000. The public reads were run again by TCRdb, first through fastp at Q25 and then through MiXCR, and only productive beta chains were kept. Entries that share a CDR3 protein sequence are merged under the most common genes and DNA. This sample holds approximately 570,000 distinct CDR3 sequences; roughly 17% were observed only once. The ten largest clones add up to 12% of the sample. The sample taken for sequencing was PBMCs or a T cell subset sorted from them (not recorded which). Source of these receptors: an adult woman who had mild COVID-19 (a few samples of this study predate the infection). The sample titles of this study are shuffled in the database, so cell type and time point are left out; the donor was told from shared clones.

The CDR3: CASVPDDRTNTEAFF. CDR3 DNA: TGTGCTAGTGTCCCCGATGACAGGACGAACACTGAAGCTTTCTTT. J is TRBJ1-1 and V is TRBV12-5, with D possibly being TRBD1 (6 bases). V lost 7 bases, J lost 1 base, and 16 bases lay in between. CDR3 size: 15 residues. Germline loops: CDR1 LGHNT, CDR2 FRNRAP.

This rearrangement joins TRBV11-2 to TRBJ1-6, with D uncertain. Germline V gene sequence: CDR1 SGHAT, CDR2 FQNNGV. The CDR3 runs 16 residues. Trimming cost V 2 bases and J 8 bases, with 16 bases left between them. CDR3 in amino acids: CASSLLGIAAYSPLHF. CDR3 bases: TGTGCCAGCAGCTTATTAGGGATTGCAGCCTATTCACCCCTCCACTTT.

V and J are TRBV20-1 and TRBJ1-6; D remains ambiguous. CDR1 DFQATT and CDR2 SNEGSKA come from the germline V gene (reference sequence). Trimming removed 3 bases from V and 2 bases from J, with 14 bases in between. The length of the CDR3 is 16 residues. Here the CDR3 DNA reads TGCAGTGCTAGTGGGAATCGGACCCCCTATAATTCACCCCTCCACTTT. It is translated as CSASGNRTPYNSPLHF.

V usage is TRBV6-5 and J usage is TRBJ1-3; 8 positions match TRBD1. Germline trimming cut 5 bases from V and 4 bases from J; bases unmatched to any gene: 4. The germline CDR1 and CDR2 sequences are MNHEY and SVGAGI. CDR3 length: 14 amino acids. CDR3 DNA sequence: TGTGCCAGCAGTATACAGGGGGTAGGAAACACCATATATTTT. This codes for CASSIQGVGNTIYF.

This clonotype has just a few counts. The chain carries TRBV6-6 and TRBJ2-3, with 10 bases matching TRBD1. V lost 5 bases to trimming and J lost 4 bases; unmatched junction nucleotides: 3. CDR1 is MNHNY and CDR2 is SVGAGI in the germline V gene (reference sequence). The CDR3 spans 14 residues. DNA for the CDR3: TGTGCCAGCAGTAAGGACAGGGGGTCAGATACGCAGTATTTT. Protein: CASSKDRGSDTQYF.

The chain links TRBV10-3 to TRBJ1-3, with 8 positions matching TRBD1. The germline V gene encodes CDR1 ENHRY and CDR2 SYGVKD. Trimming cost V 10 bases and J 6 bases; bases outside gene matches: 5. The CDR3 runs 12 residues. The CDR3 region has the DNA TGTGCCACGGACAGGGCGGAAAACACCATATATTTT. This encodes CATDRAENTIYF.

V is TRBV20-1 and J is TRBJ2-7; D possibly matches TRBD1 or TRBD2 (5 bases each). Germline V gene data show CDR1 as DFQATT and CDR2 as SNEGSKA (reference sequence). CDR3 length: 14 amino acids. Trimming took 5 bases from V and 5 from J, leaving 19 bases between them. The CDR3 sequence is CSAPAPGPVNEQYF. The CDR3 nucleotides read TGCAGTGCTCCGGCACCGGGGCCCGTCAACGAGCAGTACTTC.

The V call is TRBV9, the J call TRBJ2-1; tentatively, D is TRBD2 (5 bases). V lost 1 base, J lost 15 bases, and 17 bases lay in between. The V gene's germline CDR1 is SGDLS and CDR2 YYNGEE. This CDR3 has 13 amino acids. CDR3 bases: TGTGCCAGCAGCGTACCTCCCCACTGGACTCCGTTCTTC. The encoded protein is CASSVPPHWTPFF.

The chain uses TRBV10-3 and TRBJ2-6; TRBD1 matches at 9 bases. The germline CDR1 and CDR2 sequences are ENHRY and SYGVKD. The V gene end was trimmed by 10 bases and the J gene end by 0 bases; junction bases not matched to a gene: 7. CDR3 length: 16 residues. The CDR3 nucleotides are TGTGCCACGCGCACAGGGGGCCGCTCTGGGGCCAACGTCCTGACTTTC. As protein: CATRTGGRSGANVLTF.

The rearrangement uses TRBV5-1 and TRBJ1-3; D remains unclear. With 4 bases removed from V and 0 bases from J, the gap between germline ends came to 8 bases. The CDR3 totals 14 residues. The germline CDR1 and CDR2 sequences are SGHRS and YFSETQ. The CDR3 nucleotides are TGCGCCAGCAGCCCGTACAACTCTGGAAACACCATATATTTT. Encoded protein: CASSPYNSGNTIYF.

The chain recombines TRBV24-1 with TRBJ1-5; D call uncertain. The V and J ends lost 3 bases and 2 bases respectively, with 13 bases between them. This CDR3 has 16 amino acids. Germline assignment: CDR1 KGHDR and CDR2 SFDVKD. CDR3 bases: TGTGCCACCAGTGATCCGGGTGACACCGGCAATCAGCCCCAGCATTTT. It specifies CATSDPGDTGNQPQHF.

The genes are TRBV4-3 and TRBJ2-3, with D tentatively TRBD2 (6 bases). Germline V CDR1 and CDR2: LGHNA, YSLEER. The CDR3 loop spans 16 amino acids. V lost 0 bases and J 2 bases, leaving 12 bases between the germline ends. The CDR3 bases are TGCGCCAGCAGCCAAGATCCGGAGGGGAACACAGATACGCAGTATTTT. Protein product: CASSQDPEGNTDTQYF.

This clonotype was counted a few times. The chain is built from TRBV29-1 and TRBJ1-2, with D perhaps TRBD1 (5 bases). The CDR3 is 13 amino acids. The germline V gene encodes CDR1 SQVTM and CDR2 ANQGSEA. V was clipped by 4 bases and J by 8 bases, with 17 bases between them. CDR3 amino acids: CSVALQMGVGYTF. Here the CDR3 DNA reads TGCAGCGTTGCGCTCCAAATGGGGGTCGGCTACACCTTC.

This clonotype appeared a few times. This chain connects TRBV2 to TRBJ2-7; 9 nucleotides match TRBD1. CDR1 SNHLY and CDR2 FYNNEI come from the germline V gene. The CDR3 is made up of 14 amino acids. Trimming took 2 bases from V and 3 from J; bases not matched to a gene: 2. The CDR3 loop reads CASSETGQGYEQYF. The CDR3 nucleotides read TGTGCCAGCAGTGAAACGGGACAGGGCTACGAGCAGTACTTC.

This clonotype has just a few counts. The V gene is TRBV3-1, the J gene TRBJ2-5; TRBD2 matches 13 bases. Germline-derived CDR1 and CDR2 are LGHDT and YNNKEL (reference sequence). V shed 4 bases and J 5 bases; nucleotides not matched to a gene: 7. The CDR3 consists of 16 residues. In DNA form, the CDR3 reads TGTGCCAGCAGCCCCGGACTAGCGGGGGAATTTGAGACCCAGTACTTC. This translates into CASSPGLAGEFETQYF.

The rearrangement links TRBV20-1 to TRBJ2-7; 14 bases align to TRBD2. V lost 7 bases, J lost 8 bases, and 10 bases stayed unmatched. Germline values: CDR1 DFQATT, CDR2 SNEGSKA (reference sequence). This CDR3 is 14 amino acids long. The DNA for the CDR3 is TGCAGTGTCAGGGGACTAGCGGGAGAGCCGAAGCAGTACTTC. Translation gives CSVRGLAGEPKQYF.

This clonotype turned up a few times. This chain links TRBV11-2 with TRBJ2-2, with D unresolved. The CDR3 spans 14 residues. In germline, CDR1 is SGHAT, CDR2 FQNNGV. V was cut by 1 base and J by 8 bases, with 11 bases left in between. The CDR3, as DNA: TGTGCCAGCAGCTTAGCCTCACCGAGGGGGGAGCTGTTTTTT. Amino acid sequence: CASSLASPRGELFF.

J is TRBJ2-3 and V is TRBV3-1, with D possibly TRBD1 on 5 matching bases. Trimming took 0 bases from V and 6 from J, leaving 16 bases between them. The CDR3 covers 16 residues. Germline CDR1 and CDR2: LGHDT and YNNKEL (reference sequence). CDR3: CASSQDRPGRTDTQYF. In DNA form, the CDR3 reads TGTGCCAGCAGCCAAGATAGGCCAGGGCGGACGGATACGCAGTATTTT.

This clonotype has a handful of counts. The chain employs TRBV12-3 or TRBV12-4 and TRBJ2-6; D is unresolved. Trimming stripped 6 bases from V and 1 base from J, with 4 bases between. The CDR3 loop spans 13 amino acids. The CDR3 region has the DNA TGTGCCAGCAGAAGTTCTGGGGCCAACGTCCTGACTTTC. Protein product: CASRSSGANVLTF.

This clonotype was detected a few times. The chain couples TRBV7-6 to TRBJ2-5, with 12 bases that match TRBD2. This CDR3 spans 18 amino acids. Looked up from germline, CDR1 is SGHVS and CDR2 is FNYEAQ. Losses at the gene ends were 1 base for V and 5 bases for J; bases not matched to a gene: 11. This CDR3 reads CASSLEVPSGGARETQYF. In nucleotides, the CDR3 is TGTGCCAGCAGCTTAGAAGTTCCTAGCGGGGGGGCCAGGGAGACCCAGTACTTC.

In its sample, this clonotype was seen a few times. V is TRBV7-7 and J is TRBJ2-5, with D hard to call. CDR3 size: 14 residues. Trimming took 4 bases from V and 6 from J, leaving 15 bases between them. Per germline, CDR1 SSHAT and CDR2 FNYEAQ (reference sequence). The CDR3 DNA reads TGTGCCAGCAGCTCAAACCCTGCAGAGAAGACCCAGTACTTC. It translates to CASSSNPAEKTQYF. The whole variable domain, filled in from reference TRBV7-7 and TRBJ2-5, reads GAGVSQSPRYKVTKRGQDVTLRCDPISSHATLYWYQQALGQGPEFLTYFNYEAQPDKSGLPSDRFSAERPEGSISTLTIQRTEQRDSAMYRCASSSNPAEKTQYFGPGTRLLVL.